The sequence of this TCR beta chain was determined in a study of T cell responses to AZD1222 COVID-19 vaccine. Study-wide results and limits: Repertoires in all cases were sampled only once the peak T cell response had passed. Seropositivity was recorded at baseline in only 6 or 7 AZD1222 recipients. Vaccine-associated CD4 TCRs ranged over spike, dominating at 160-218 and 743-854.

Comment on this clone: The antigen remains undetermined.

Method: immunoSEQ multiplex PCR; TCRdb's copy keeps in-frame clones and lacks some. The sample holds 45,000 to 60,000 clones, around 80% seen once. Source: peripheral blood, taken on day 0 of AZD1222 vaccination. The receptor comes from an adult in good health.

The CDR3 reads CASSQIQGAWGEQFF. The CDR3 coding sequence is TGTGCCAGCAGCCAGATCCAAGGGGCGTGGGGTGAGCAGTTCTTC. The J gene is TRBJ2-1, the V gene TRBV7-2, with D possibly matching TRBD1 (5 bases). The V gene lost 5 bases and the J gene lost 9 bases, with 20 bases spanning the gap. CDR1 and CDR2 (germline): SGHTA, FQGNSA. The CDR3 spans 15 residues.